Listed below are T cell receptor beta chains from one sample, sequenced in a study of CD8+ T cells in alopecia areata. Only in-frame clones appear in the TCRdb table, and some are missing; sequencing was by immunoSEQ multiplex PCR. Among 100,000 to 120,000 clones, 55% to 70% were seen once, and the ten largest hold approximately 23%. The sample taken for sequencing was NKG2D-low CD8+ T cells sorted from blood. The receptors derive from a human donor with alopecia areata. Both conserved end residues are part of each CDR3. Fields, in order: CDR3 protein, CDR3 DNA, clone size, V gene, J gene, D gene. The D gene is left open where the match is weak. Clone size is given for some rows only: seen once, a few or many times, or a class if the clone is expanded.

CDR3: CASSKPGLDGDEQFF
DNA: TGTGCCAGCTCTAAGCCGGGACTAGACGGGGATGAGCAGTTCTTC
size: -
V: TRBV18
J: TRBJ2-1
D: TRBD2

CDR3: CASSPPFFPLTSTYEQYF
DNA: TGTGCCAGCAGTCCACCCTTTTTTCCTTTGACTAGTACCTACGAGCAGTACTTC
size: -
V: TRBV28
J: TRBJ2-7
D: -

CDR3: CSVEGRETEKLFF
DNA: TGCAGCGTTGAGGGCAGAGAAACTGAAAAACTGTTTTTT
size: -
V: TRBV29-1
J: TRBJ1-4
D: -

CDR3: CASSTGYEQYF
DNA: TGTGCCAGTAGTACGGGGTACGAGCAGTACTTC
size: -
V: TRBV19
J: TRBJ2-7
D: -

CDR3: CASSSRSGTVTEAFF
DNA: TGTGCCAGCAGCTCCCGGTCAGGGACGGTAACTGAAGCTTTCTTT
size: once
V: TRBV7-6
J: TRBJ1-1
D: -

CDR3: CSVVNLQGWGYTF
DNA: TGCAGCGTTGTGAACCTGCAGGGTTGGGGCTACACCTTC
size: -
V: TRBV29-1
J: TRBJ1-2
D: -

CDR3: CSVEEQGNYGYTF
DNA: TGCAGCGTTGAAGAACAGGGTAACTATGGCTACACCTTC
size: -
V: TRBV29-1
J: TRBJ1-2
D: -

CDR3: CASSRVSGELFF
DNA: TGCGCCAGCAGCCGGGTGTCCGGGGAGCTGTTTTTT
size: -
V: TRBV5-1
J: TRBJ2-2
D: -

CDR3: CATTTYGLEGETQYF
DNA: TGTGCCACAACCACCTACGGATTGGAGGGAGAGACCCAGTACTTC
size: few
V: TRBV6-6
J: TRBJ2-5
D: -

CDR3: CSVEEAGGAPYEQYF
DNA: TGCAGCGTTGAAGAGGCGGGCGGGGCCCCCTACGAGCAGTACTTC
size: few
V: TRBV29-1
J: TRBJ2-7
D: -

CDR3: CSAASNNEQFF
DNA: TGCAGCGCCGCCAGCAACAATGAGCAGTTCTTC
size: few
V: TRBV29-1
J: TRBJ2-1
D: -

CDR3: CASLGGELFF
DNA: TGTGCCAGCCTGGGGGGGGAGCTGTTTTTT
size: once
V: TRBV25-1
J: TRBJ2-2
D: -

CDR3: CASRQEGEQYF
DNA: TGCGCCAGCAGACAAGAAGGCGAGCAGTACTTC
size: -
V: TRBV4-1
J: TRBJ2-7
D: -

CDR3: CASSLEPGLDTDTQYF
DNA: TGTGCCAGCAGCTTGGAACCGGGACTAGACACAGATACGCAGTATTTT
size: few
V: TRBV5-8
J: TRBJ2-3
D: TRBD2

CDR3: CASAAGATNEKLFF
DNA: TGTGCCAGCGCCGCGGGCGCAACTAATGAAAAACTGTTTTTT
size: -
V: TRBV2
J: TRBJ1-4
D: -

CDR3: CASSFGLEQYF
DNA: TGTGCCAGCAGCTTTGGACTCGAGCAGTACTTC
size: -
V: TRBV13
J: TRBJ2-7
D: -

CDR3: CASSLFGDPRTQYF
DNA: TGTGCCAGCAGTTTATTCGGCGACCCCCGGACCCAGTACTTC
size: -
V: TRBV28
J: TRBJ2-5
D: -

CDR3: CASSQDKGTEAFF
DNA: TGCGCCAGCAGCCAAGATAAGGGCACTGAAGCTTTCTTT
size: -
V: TRBV4-1
J: TRBJ1-1
D: -

CDR3: CASSPQGLVEQYF
DNA: TGTGCCAGCAGTCCACAGGGCCTGGTGGAGCAGTACTTC
size: -
V: TRBV6-5
J: TRBJ2-7
D: -

CDR3: CASSERAYNEQFF
DNA: TGCGCCAGCAGCGAAAGGGCTTACAATGAGCAGTTCTTC
size: -
V: TRBV5-1
J: TRBJ2-1
D: -

CDR3: CASSLISPDTQYF
DNA: TGTGCCAGCAGCTTAATTTCCCCAGATACGCAGTATTTT
size: few
V: TRBV11-2
J: TRBJ2-3
D: -

CDR3: CASSPAGSGRGEQFF
DNA: TGTGCCAGCAGCCCCGCCGGGAGCGGTCGGGGTGAGCAGTTCTTC
size: -
V: TRBV27
J: TRBJ2-1
D: -

CDR3: CASSLAPAVTRPYEQYF
DNA: TGCGCCAGCAGCTTGGCCCCGGCAGTTACTCGTCCCTACGAGCAGTACTTC
size: -
V: TRBV5-1
J: TRBJ2-7
D: -

CDR3: CASATGGTDTQYF
DNA: TGTGCCAGCGCAACAGGAGGCACAGATACGCAGTATTTT
size: once
V: TRBV14
J: TRBJ2-3
D: -

CDR3: CASSQFALDEQYF
DNA: TGTGCCAGCAGCCAATTTGCGTTGGACGAGCAGTACTTC
size: -
V: TRBV14
J: TRBJ2-7
D: -

CDR3: CASSEDEQFF
DNA: TGTGCCAGCAGTGAGGATGAGCAGTTCTTC
size: -
V: TRBV6-1
J: TRBJ2-1
D: -

CDR3: CASSPTGTGTYEQYF
DNA: TGTGCCAGCAGTCCCACCGGGACAGGGACCTACGAGCAGTACTTC
size: -
V: TRBV27
J: TRBJ2-7
D: TRBD1

CDR3: CASSQDLRKQYF
DNA: TGTGCCAGCAGCCAAGATCTAAGGAAGCAGTACTTC
size: -
V: TRBV14
J: TRBJ2-7
D: -

CDR3: CATSSQTGMSETQYF
DNA: TGTGCCACCAGCAGCCAAACTGGAATGTCGGAGACCCAGTACTTC
size: -
V: TRBV15
J: TRBJ2-5
D: -

CDR3: CATALAGEVLEQFF
DNA: TGTGCCACCGCCCTAGCGGGAGAGGTTTTAGAGCAGTTCTTC
size: -
V: TRBV10-3
J: TRBJ2-1
D: TRBD2

CDR3: CASSRIQDTDTQYF
DNA: TGCGCCAGCAGCCGGATACAGGACACAGATACGCAGTATTTT
size: -
V: TRBV4-3
J: TRBJ2-3
D: -

CDR3: CASSSLAGGTYEQYF
DNA: TGTGCCAGCAGTTCCCTAGCGGGAGGAACCTACGAGCAGTACTTC
size: -
V: TRBV28
J: TRBJ2-7
D: TRBD2

CDR3: CASSPSGEQFF
DNA: TGTGCCAGCAGTCCCTCCGGGGAGCAGTTCTTC
size: few
V: TRBV7-9
J: TRBJ2-1
D: -

CDR3: CASSLGGGDSTDTQYF
DNA: TGTGCCAGCAGCTTGGGAGGGGGCGACAGCACAGATACGCAGTATTTT
size: -
V: TRBV5-4
J: TRBJ2-3
D: TRBD1

CDR3: CASSLAGLGDQPQHF
DNA: TGCGCCAGCAGCCTTGCGGGACTAGGGGATCAGCCCCAGCATTTT
size: few
V: TRBV5-1
J: TRBJ1-5
D: -

CDR3: CASSYYRGPYEQYF
DNA: TGTGCCAGCAGTTACTACAGGGGACCCTACGAGCAGTACTTC
size: once
V: TRBV6-5
J: TRBJ2-7
D: TRBD1

CDR3: CASSWGQGDYEQYF
DNA: TGTGCCAGCAGCTGGGGACAGGGTGACTACGAGCAGTACTTC
size: once
V: TRBV5-6
J: TRBJ2-7
D: TRBD1

CDR3: CASTRSGRSDEQYF
DNA: TGTGCCAGCACCCGGAGCGGGAGGTCCGACGAGCAGTACTTC
size: -
V: TRBV11-2
J: TRBJ2-7
D: TRBD2

CDR3: CASSLGPSDEYEQYF
DNA: TGTGCCAGCAGTCTCGGGCCCTCGGATGAGTACGAGCAGTACTTC
size: -
V: TRBV27
J: TRBJ2-7
D: -

CDR3: CASSYSQGGNEKLFF
DNA: TGTGCCAGCAGTTACTCACAGGGAGGTAATGAAAAACTGTTTTTT
size: -
V: TRBV6-5
J: TRBJ1-4
D: -

CDR3: CATSRDSALTYGYTF
DNA: TGTGCCACCAGCAGAGATTCGGCGCTAACGTATGGCTACACCTTC
size: -
V: TRBV15
J: TRBJ1-2
D: -

CDR3: CASSPGQFEPEQYF
DNA: TGTGCCAGCAGTCCGGGACAGTTTGAACCCGAGCAGTACTTC
size: -
V: TRBV25-1
J: TRBJ2-7
D: TRBD1

CDR3: CASSQGAEKLFF
DNA: TGCGCCAGCAGCCAAGGCGCTGAAAAACTGTTTTTT
size: -
V: TRBV4-1
J: TRBJ1-4
D: -

CDR3: CASAAGRSGSWETQYF
DNA: TGTGCCAGCGCCGCGGGCCGTAGCGGGAGCTGGGAGACCCAGTACTTC
size: -
V: TRBV28
J: TRBJ2-5
D: TRBD2

CDR3: CASSSSRHIINTEAFF
DNA: TGTGCCAGCAGCTCGTCCCGACACATAATCAACACTGAAGCTTTCTTT
size: -
V: TRBV7-9
J: TRBJ1-1
D: -

CDR3: CASSQDRLRGEQYF
DNA: TGTGCCAGCAGCCAAGATCGGCTTCGCGGCGAGCAGTACTTC
size: once
V: TRBV4-2
J: TRBJ2-7
D: -

CDR3: CASSFRTGEAFF
DNA: TGCGCCAGCAGCTTTAGGACGGGGGAAGCTTTCTTT
size: -
V: TRBV5-1
J: TRBJ1-1
D: -

CDR3: CATSRGRGPLYEQYF
DNA: TGTGCCACCAGCAGAGGGAGGGGACCCCTCTACGAGCAGTACTTC
size: -
V: TRBV15
J: TRBJ2-7
D: -

CDR3: CASSSRTGYEQYF
DNA: TGTGCCAGCAGCTCGCGTACGGGGTACGAGCAGTACTTC
size: -
V: TRBV9
J: TRBJ2-7
D: -

CDR3: CASSVEGYLHNEQFF
DNA: TGTGCCAGCAGCGTAGAGGGGTATCTCCACAATGAGCAGTTCTTC
size: -
V: TRBV9
J: TRBJ2-1
D: -

CDR3: CASSSPGGGLDEKLFF
DNA: TGTGCCAGCAGCTCCCCAGGCGGCGGATTGGATGAAAAACTGTTTTTT
size: -
V: TRBV7-9
J: TRBJ1-4
D: -

CDR3: CASSLAGQMNTEAFF
DNA: TGTGCCAGCAGCTTGGCGGGGCAGATGAACACTGAAGCTTTCTTT
size: -
V: TRBV11-2
J: TRBJ1-1
D: -